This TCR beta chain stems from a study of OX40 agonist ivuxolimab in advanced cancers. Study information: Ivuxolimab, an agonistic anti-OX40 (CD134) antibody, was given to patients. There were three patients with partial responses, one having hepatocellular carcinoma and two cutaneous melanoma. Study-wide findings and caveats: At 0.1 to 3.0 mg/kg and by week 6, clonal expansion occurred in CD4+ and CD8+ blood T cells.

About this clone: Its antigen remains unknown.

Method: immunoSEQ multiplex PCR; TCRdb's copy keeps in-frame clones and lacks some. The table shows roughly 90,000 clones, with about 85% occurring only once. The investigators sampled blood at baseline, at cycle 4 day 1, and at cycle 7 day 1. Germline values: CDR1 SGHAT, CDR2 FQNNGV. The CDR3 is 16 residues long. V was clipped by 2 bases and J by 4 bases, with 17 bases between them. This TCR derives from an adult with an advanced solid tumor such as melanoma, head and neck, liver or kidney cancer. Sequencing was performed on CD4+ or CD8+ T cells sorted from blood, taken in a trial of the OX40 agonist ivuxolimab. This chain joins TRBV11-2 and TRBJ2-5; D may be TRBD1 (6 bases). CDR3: CASSLLGGAIGETQYF. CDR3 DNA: TGTGCCAGCAGCTTACTTGGGGGCGCAATAGGAGAGACCCAGTACTTC. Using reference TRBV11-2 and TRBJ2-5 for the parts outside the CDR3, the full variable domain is EAGVAQSPRYKIIEKRQSVAFWCNPISGHATLYWYQQILGQGPKLLIQFQNNGVVDDSQLPKDRFSAERLKGVDSTLKIQPAKLEDSAVYLCASSLLGGAIGETQYFGPGTRLLVL.